This T cell receptor beta chain was captured by sequencing in a study of beta chain features in type 1 diabetes. General study findings and limits: Sequencing used cDNA, and cells with high TCR expression could therefore be over-represented. PCR might favor shorter templates, equally in patients and controls.

Every single donor gave one heparinised blood draw, and these averaged around 0.12 L. Sorted cells reached over 95% purity in every population. The authors reverse transcribed all of the isolated RNA, so sequencing captured expressed TCRB transcripts. Clones were read by immunoSEQ multiplex PCR, and TCRdb kept only the in-frame ones, dropping some. This sample has about 140,000 clones, with 8% to 13% found just once. Germline V gene data show CDR1 as SEHNR and CDR2 as FQNEAQ (reference sequence). The CDR3 spans 13 residues. In its sample, this clone was seen many times. Antigen specificity is unknown. The junction shows a germline mismatch at one end, possibly a read error.

This TCR was sampled from a man aged 18 to 30 in good health. This chain uses TRBV7-9 with TRBJ1-2, with 8 bases matching TRBD1. What was sequenced was naive CD4+ T cells from blood. The CDR3 DNA is TGTGCCAGCAGCTTAGGCTGGGGACAGGCTCCCGCCTTC. It yields the protein CASSLGWGQAPAF.